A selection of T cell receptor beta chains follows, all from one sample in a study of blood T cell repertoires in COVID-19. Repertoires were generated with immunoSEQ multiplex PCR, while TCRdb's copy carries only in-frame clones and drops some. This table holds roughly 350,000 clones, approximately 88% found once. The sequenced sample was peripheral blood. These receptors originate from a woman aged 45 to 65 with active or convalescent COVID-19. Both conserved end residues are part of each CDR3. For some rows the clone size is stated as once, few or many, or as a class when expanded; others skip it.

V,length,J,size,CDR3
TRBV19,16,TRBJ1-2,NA,CASTPRTGGDNYGYTF
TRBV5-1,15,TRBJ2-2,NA,CASSLGAGDTGELFF
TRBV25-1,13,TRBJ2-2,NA,CASKGQGTGELFF
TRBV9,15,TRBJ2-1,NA,CASSTTGSSYNEQFF
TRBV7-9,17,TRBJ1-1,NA,CASSTRSGQGLRAEAFF
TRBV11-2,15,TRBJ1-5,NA,CASSSHGQGDQPQHF
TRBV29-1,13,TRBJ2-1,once,CSVRAGGPNEQFF
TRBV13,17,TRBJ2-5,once,CASSAGTGGSWGETQYF
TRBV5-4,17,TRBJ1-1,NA,CASSFTPRTGGNTEAFF
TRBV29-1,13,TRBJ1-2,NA,CSVVQGTGEGYTF
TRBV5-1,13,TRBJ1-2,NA,CASSLGQQYGYTF
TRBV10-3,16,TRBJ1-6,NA,CAISAQNQGSSSPLHF
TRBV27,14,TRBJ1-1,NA,CASSFLQRDTEAFF
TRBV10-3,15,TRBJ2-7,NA,CAISEQGKGYYEQYF
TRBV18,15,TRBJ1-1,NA,CASSLLHSMNTEAFF
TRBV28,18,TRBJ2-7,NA,CASSSPPPGTSGPYEQYF
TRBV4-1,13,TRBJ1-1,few,CASTTGMNTEAFF
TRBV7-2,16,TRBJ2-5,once,CASSSRLAGAVETQYF
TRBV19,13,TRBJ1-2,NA,CASSIGGTVGYTF
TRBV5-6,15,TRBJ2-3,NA,CASSSGTGWADTQYF
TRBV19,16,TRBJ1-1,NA,CASTTQDRDWDTEAFF
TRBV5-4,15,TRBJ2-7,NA,CASSVDSRQALEQYF
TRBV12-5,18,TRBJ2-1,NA,CASTHGGLAGGPYNEQFF
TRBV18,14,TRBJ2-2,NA,CASSRQGYTGELFF
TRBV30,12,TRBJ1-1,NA,CAWSVQGAKAFF
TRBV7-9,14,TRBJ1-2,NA,CASSLDQNSGPRSF
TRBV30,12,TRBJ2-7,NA,CAWAGTFNEQYF
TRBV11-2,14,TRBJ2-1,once,CASSSSGRGPEQFF
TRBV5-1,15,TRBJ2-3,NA,CASSLRQGGTDTQYF
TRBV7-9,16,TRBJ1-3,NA,CASSHKGDGRSSTIYF
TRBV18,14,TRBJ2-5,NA,CASSPRAAEGGQYF
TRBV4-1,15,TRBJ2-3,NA,CASSPSGGFTDTQYF
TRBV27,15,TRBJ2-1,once,CASRGLAGSPDEQFF
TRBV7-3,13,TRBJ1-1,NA,CASSLTRGGGAFF
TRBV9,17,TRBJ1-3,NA,CASSVGSNVRGGNTIYF
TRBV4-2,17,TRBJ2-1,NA,CASSQVSLAGGLNEQFF
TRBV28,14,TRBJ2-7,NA,CASRKAGGRYEQYF
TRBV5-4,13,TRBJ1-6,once,CASGGLYGSPLHF
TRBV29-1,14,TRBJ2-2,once,CSVGGTANTGELFF
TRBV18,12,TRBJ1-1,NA,CASSPGEDRAFF
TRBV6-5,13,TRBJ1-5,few,CASSQGAGQPQHF
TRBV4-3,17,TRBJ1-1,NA,CASSQFHVQVSGAEAFF
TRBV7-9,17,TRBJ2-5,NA,CASTLTGRNRSQETQYF
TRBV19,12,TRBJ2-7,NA,CASSTSSYEQYF
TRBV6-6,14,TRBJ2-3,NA,CASRMTASTDTQYF
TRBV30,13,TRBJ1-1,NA,CAWSQDMDTEAFF
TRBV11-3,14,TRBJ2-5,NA,CASSSTGTQETQYF
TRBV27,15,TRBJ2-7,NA,CASSLRGGGGYEQYF
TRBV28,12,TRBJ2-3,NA,CASSPPGDTQYF
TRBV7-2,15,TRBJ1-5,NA,CASSLTGMGNQPQHF
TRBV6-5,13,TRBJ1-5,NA,CASSPDTNQPQHF
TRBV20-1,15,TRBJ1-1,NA,CSASRSGVGGAEAFF
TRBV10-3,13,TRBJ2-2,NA,CAAGQTNTGELFF
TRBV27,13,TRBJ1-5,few,CASSYNSNQPQHF
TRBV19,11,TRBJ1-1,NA,CASSPGDEAFF
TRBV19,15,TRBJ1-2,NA,CASRKTGTGSYGYTF
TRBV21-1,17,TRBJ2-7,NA,CATIPRISGGFSYEQYF
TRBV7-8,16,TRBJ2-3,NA,CASSLTLRGSPDTQYF
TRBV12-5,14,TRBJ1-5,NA,CASEAQGGNQPQHF